A single sample gave rise to the 28 T cell receptor beta chains below, sequenced in a study of PD-L1 blockade in urothelial cancer. Time point: pretreatment peripheral blood. Data came from immunoSEQ multiplex PCR; TCRdb stores just in-frame clones and leaves some out. The sample has fewer than 85,000 clones; 84% are singletons. The sample consisted of PBMCs, taken around atezolizumab (anti-PD-L1) treatment. These receptors all stem from a woman in her 70s with urothelial cancer.

The chain uses TRBV27 and TRBJ1-4; D perhaps matches TRBD1 (5 bases). CDR3 length: 15 residues. CDR1 and CDR2 (germline): MNHEY, SMNVEV (reference sequence). With 6 bases removed from V and 0 bases from J, the gap between germline ends came to 11 bases. Written as DNA, the CDR3 is TGTGCCAGCAGGCGACAGTTGGCAACTAATGAAAAACTGTTTTTT. Its protein product is CASRRQLATNEKLFF. The whole variable domain, filled in from reference TRBV27 and TRBJ1-4, reads EAQVTQNPRYLITVTGKKLTVTCSQNMNHEYMSWYRQDPGLGLRQIYYSMNVEVTDKGDVPEGYKVSRKEKRNFPLILESPSPNQTSLYFCASRRQLATNEKLFFGSGTQLSVL.

The chain links TRBV7-9 to TRBJ2-7; 7 bases are shared with TRBD1. CDR1 is SEHNR and CDR2 is FQNEAQ in the germline V gene (reference sequence). The CDR3 is 15 amino acids. J gave up 2 bases and V 5 bases, and 9 bases lay outside the gene matches. The DNA of the CDR3 is TGTGCCAGCAGCCCATACAGGGGTCGGGCCTACGAGCAGTACTTC. Its protein is CASSPYRGRAYEQYF.

The CDR3 sequence: CASSVQNTGELFF. In DNA form, the CDR3 reads TGTGCCAGCAGCGTCCAAAACACCGGGGAGCTGTTTTTT. The chain recombines TRBV9 with TRBJ2-2, with unresolved D. The CDR3 runs to 13 residues. Trimming left V 2 bases short and J 2 bases short, with 4 bases between. Germline V lookup: CDR1 SGDLS, CDR2 YYNGEE.

CDR3: CASRPGVHQPQHF. The CDR3 nucleotides are TGTGCCAGCCGGCCGGGGGTGCATCAGCCCCAGCATTTT. V usage is TRBV2 and J usage is TRBJ1-5; weak D call: TRBD1 (5 bases). Germline V gene data show CDR1 as SNHLY and CDR2 as FYNNEI. CDR3 length: 13 residues. The ends were cut back, 8 bases at V and 5 bases at J, with 13 bases in the middle.

This clone was picked up one time. This chain joins TRBV5-1 and TRBJ2-7; possibly TRBD1 for D (5 bases). CDR3 length: 14 residues. With 4 bases removed from V and 0 bases from J, the gap between germline ends came to 11 bases. Germline lookup yields CDR1 SGHRS and CDR2 YFSETQ. CDR3 coding DNA: TGCGCCAGCAGCGAGGACAAACACTCCTACGAGCAGTACTTC. Protein: CASSEDKHSYEQYF.

The DNA for the CDR3 is TGTGCCAGCAGCCAAAAACAGGAGAATAATGAAAAACTGTTTTTT. Its protein is CASSQKQENNEKLFF. The J gene is TRBJ1-4, the V gene TRBV4-2; tentatively, D is TRBD1 (5 bases). CDR3 length: 15 amino acids. V was pared by 2 bases and J by 4 bases, with 11 bases between. Germline loops: CDR1 LGHNA, CDR2 YNFKEQ.

This chain uses TRBV4-1 with TRBJ2-5; 8 bases are a match to TRBD1. J was trimmed by 2 bases and V by 4 bases; bases with no gene match: 6. CDR1 MGHRA and CDR2 YSYEKL come from the germline V gene. The CDR3 consists of 15 residues. The CDR3 DNA sequence: TGCGCCAGCAGCCCGGGCAGGGGGCTGCAAGAGACCCAGTACTTC. As protein: CASSPGRGLQETQYF.

The gene calls are TRBV19 and TRBJ1-1, with D unresolved. The CDR3 has 15 amino acids. V was shortened by 6 bases and J by 4 bases, with 18 bases between the two germline ends. Germline CDR1 and CDR2: LNHDA and SQIVND (reference sequence). The CDR3 region has the DNA TGTGCCAGTAGCCCTGGTGGGCCCCGGGGCACTGAAGCTTTCTTT. Protein: CASSPGGPRGTEAFF.

The V and J genes are TRBV20-1 and TRBJ2-2; D is ambiguous. The CDR3 runs to 11 residues. In germline, CDR1 is DFQATT, CDR2 SNEGSKA (reference sequence). The V end was cut by 3 bases, the J end by 4 bases, with 3 bases between. The CDR3 sequence: CSASLTGELFF. The CDR3 DNA reads as TGCAGTGCTAGCCTCACCGGGGAGCTGTTTTTT.

This clone has only a few counts. The chain couples TRBV5-1 to TRBJ1-5, with 8 positions matching TRBD1. The V segment lost 4 bases and the J segment 1 base; nucleotides outside the gene matches: 7. The CDR3 is 16 residues long. Looked up from germline, CDR1 is SGHRS and CDR2 is YFSETQ. The CDR3 reads CASSRTGIGSNQPQHF. The DNA of the CDR3 is TGCGCCAGCAGCAGGACAGGGATCGGGAGCAATCAGCCCCAGCATTTT.

The chain links TRBV12-5 to TRBJ2-2, with 7 positions matching TRBD1. Germline CDR1 is LGHNT and CDR2 is FRNRAP. There are 12 residues in the CDR3. With 10 bases clipped from V and 7 bases from J, the junction kept 6 bases outside the gene matches. CDR3 residues: CATRQGNGELFF. In DNA, the CDR3 is TGTGCTACCCGACAGGGCAACGGGGAGCTGTTTTTT.

The V and J genes are TRBV2 and TRBJ1-2, with D possibly TRBD1 on 6 matching bases. This CDR3 has 13 amino acids. V was clipped by 4 bases and J by 6 bases, with 12 bases between them. CDR1 SNHLY and CDR2 FYNNEI come from the germline V gene. The CDR3 DNA is TGTGCCAGCAGTGTTATAGGGACAAATGGCTACACCTTC. Translating gives CASSVIGTNGYTF. Full variable domain (rest looked up from reference TRBV2 and TRBJ1-2): EPEVTQTPSHQVTQMGQEVILRCVPISNHLYFYWYRQILGQKVEFLVSFYNNEISEKSEIFDDQFSVERPDGSNFTLKIRSTKLEDSAMYFCASSVIGTNGYTFGSGTRLTVV.

J is TRBJ2-1 and V is TRBV2; D possibly corresponds to TRBD1 (5 bases). Trimming took off 2 bases at V and 4 bases at J, with 12 bases between the two ends. Germline-derived CDR1 and CDR2 are SNHLY and FYNNEI. This CDR3 comprises 15 residues. CDR3 sequence (DNA): TGTGCCAGCAGTGAATGGCAGGGCCTGTACAATGAGCAGTTCTTC. This encodes CASSEWQGLYNEQFF.

This clone was detected only once. This chain uses TRBV19 with TRBJ1-5; 7 positions agree with TRBD1. The CDR3 extends over 14 amino acids. Germline loops: CDR1 LNHDA, CDR2 SQIVND (reference sequence). J lost 7 bases, V lost 6 bases, and 9 bases had no gene match. CDR3 in DNA: TGTGCCAGTAGCCGCGACAGGGACGGACAGCCCCAGCATTTT. This gives the protein CASSRDRDGQPQHF.

The V and J genes are TRBV6-1 and TRBJ1-5; possible D gene TRBD1, 5 bases. Germline loops: CDR1 MNHNS, CDR2 SASEGT. The V and J ends lost 1 base and 6 bases respectively, with 10 bases between them. This CDR3 has 14 amino acids. The CDR3: CASSEGGGGQPQHF. The CDR3 region has the DNA TGTGCCAGCAGTGAAGGGGGGGGAGGTCAGCCCCAGCATTTT.

The CDR3 nucleotides read TGTGCCAGCAGCTTAGTCGGTTGGGAGACCCAGTACTTC. Its protein product is CASSLVGWETQYF. The chain recombines TRBV11-2 with TRBJ2-5; D is ambiguous. CDR3 length: 13 amino acids. V was pared by 1 base and J by 5 bases, with 8 bases between. The V gene's germline CDR1 is SGHAT and CDR2 FQNNGV.

This clone was recorded once. The chain links TRBV9 to TRBJ1-2, with 7 bases aligning to TRBD1. The CDR3 is made up of 13 amino acids. The V and J ends lost 7 bases and 4 bases, in that order; junction bases with no gene match: 7. Germline CDR1 and CDR2: SGDLS and YYNGEE. CDR3 DNA sequence: TGTGCCAGCGGGACAGCGGTGGGCTATGGCTACACCTTC. This encodes CASGTAVGYGYTF.

The chain couples TRBV28 to TRBJ2-4; D not resolved. V was shortened by 2 bases and J by 0 bases, with 20 bases between the two germline ends. This CDR3 contains 19 residues. The germline CDR1 and CDR2 sequences are MDHEN and SYDVKM. CDR3 nucleotide sequence: TGTGCCAGCAGTTTAGCTCGGCGCCGACAAATCATAGCCAAAAACATTCAGTACTTC. It encodes CASSLARRRQIIAKNIQYF.

This chain uses TRBV7-2 with TRBJ2-3, with 7 bases that match TRBD2. Germline trimming cut 0 bases from V and 0 bases from J; bases unmatched to any gene: 3. CDR1 and CDR2 (germline): SGHTA, FQGNSA. This CDR3 has 16 amino acids. The CDR3 loop reads CASSLAAGISTDTQYF. The CDR3 nucleotides read TGTGCCAGCAGCTTAGCAGCGGGGATTAGCACAGATACGCAGTATTTT.

This chain links TRBV10-3 with TRBJ2-1; D may be TRBD2 (5 bases). Trimming stripped 8 bases from V and 3 bases from J, with 11 bases between. The CDR3 spans 13 residues. The V gene's germline CDR1 is ENHRY and CDR2 SYGVKD. CDR3 region: CAIGLAGYNEQFF. CDR3 sequence (DNA): TGTGCCATCGGGCTAGCTGGCTACAATGAGCAGTTCTTC.

The genes are TRBV5-1 and TRBJ1-2; 11 positions match TRBD1. There are 16 residues in the CDR3. J gave up 4 bases and V 3 bases, and 8 bases lay outside the gene matches. CDR1 is SGHRS and CDR2 is YFSETQ in the germline V gene. CDR3 in amino acids: CASSSLDRGRGYGYTF. The CDR3 DNA sequence: TGCGCCAGCAGCTCGTTGGACAGGGGGCGCGGCTATGGCTACACCTTC.

V is TRBV4-1 and J is TRBJ1-6; perhaps TRBD1 as D (6 bases). Germline assignment: CDR1 MGHRA and CDR2 YSYEKL. This CDR3 has 16 amino acids. Trimming stripped 0 bases from V and 9 bases from J, with 15 bases between. The CDR3 nucleotides are TGCGCCAGCAGCCAAGAGGTTAACACAGGGCTTTCACCCCTCCACTTT. Its translation is CASSQEVNTGLSPLHF.

This chain uses TRBV30 with TRBJ2-5; no firm D call. Germline values: CDR1 GTSNPN, CDR2 SVGIG (reference sequence). This CDR3 has 13 residues. V gave up 3 bases and J gave up 5 bases, with 13 bases separating them. Written as DNA, the CDR3 is TGTGCCTGGAGCCCTGGAGCACGGGAGACCCAGTACTTC. This gives the protein CAWSPGARETQYF.

The chain recombines TRBV7-6 with TRBJ2-1; 12 bases fit TRBD2. J was trimmed by 0 bases and V by 4 bases; bases with no gene match: 4. This CDR3 has 17 amino acids. Germline V gives CDR1 SGHVS, CDR2 FNYEAQ. CDR3 sequence (DNA): TGTGCCAGCAGCTACAAACTAGCGGGAGGCTCCTACAATGAGCAGTTCTTC. It specifies CASSYKLAGGSYNEQFF.

This clone was seen a handful of times. The chain has TRBV7-9 and TRBJ1-5, with D perhaps matching TRBD1 (6 bases). Trimming shortened V by 5 bases and J by 4 bases, and 12 bases separated the two germline ends. CDR1 SEHNR and CDR2 FQNEAQ come from the germline V gene (reference sequence). This CDR3 is 14 amino acids long. CDR3 in amino acids: CASSQITGNQPQHF. Here the CDR3 DNA reads TGTGCCAGCAGCCAAATTACAGGGAATCAGCCCCAGCATTTT.

V usage is TRBV6-5 and J usage is TRBJ2-7; possible D gene TRBD1, 5 bases. The V gene's germline CDR1 is MNHEY and CDR2 SVGAGI. Trimming left V 4 bases short and J 6 bases short, with 10 bases between. The CDR3 totals 12 residues. As DNA, the CDR3 is TGTGCCAGCAGTTCAGGGTTGGGCGAGCAGTACTTC. It codes for CASSSGLGEQYF.

The chain joins TRBV29-1 to TRBJ1-1, with D perhaps TRBD1 (5 bases). The CDR3 contains 13 residues. The germline V gene has CDR1 SQVTM and CDR2 ANQGSEA. The V end was cut by 3 bases, the J end by 11 bases, with 19 bases between. The CDR3 here is CSVDQNQGTDAFF. The DNA for the CDR3 is TGCAGCGTTGACCAGAACCAGGGAACAGATGCTTTCTTT. Looking up the rest from reference TRBV29-1 and TRBJ1-1 gives the full variable domain: SAVISQKPSRDICQRGTSLTIQCQVDSQVTMMFWYRQQPGQSLTLIATANQGSEATYESGFVIDKFPISRPNLTFSTLTVSNMSPEDSSIYLCSVDQNQGTDAFFGQGTRLTVV.

The chain joins TRBV10-2 to TRBJ2-7; perhaps TRBD2 as D (5 bases). Germline CDR1 reads WSHSY; CDR2 reads SAAADI. Trimming shortened V by 2 bases and J by 1 base, and 12 bases separated the two germline ends. This CDR3 has 15 residues. The CDR3 DNA is TGCGCCAGCAGTGAGCCGGGATCCCCTTCCTACGAGCAGTACTTC. It specifies CASSEPGSPSYEQYF.